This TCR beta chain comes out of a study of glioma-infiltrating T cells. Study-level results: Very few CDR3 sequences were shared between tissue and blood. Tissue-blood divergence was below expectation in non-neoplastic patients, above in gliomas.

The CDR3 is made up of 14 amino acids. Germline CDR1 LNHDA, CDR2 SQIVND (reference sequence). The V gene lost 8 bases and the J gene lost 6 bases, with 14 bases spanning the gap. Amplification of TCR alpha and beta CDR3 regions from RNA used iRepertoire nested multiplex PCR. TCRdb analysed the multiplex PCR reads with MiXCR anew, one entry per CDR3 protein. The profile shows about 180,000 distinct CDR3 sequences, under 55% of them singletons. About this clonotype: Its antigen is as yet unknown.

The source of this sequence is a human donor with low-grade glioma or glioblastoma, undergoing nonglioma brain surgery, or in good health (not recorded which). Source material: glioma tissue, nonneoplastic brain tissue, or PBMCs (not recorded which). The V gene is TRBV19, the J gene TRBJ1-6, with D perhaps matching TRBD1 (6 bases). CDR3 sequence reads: CASGLDRSNSPLHF. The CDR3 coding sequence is TGTGCCAGTGGATTGGACAGAAGTAATTCACCCCTCCACTTT.